One and the same sample provided the 13 T cell receptor beta chains below, sequenced in a study of shared T cell receptors in the human thymus. TCRdb keeps only in-frame clones here, not all; method: immunoSEQ multiplex PCR. This sample has 55,000 to 75,000 clones, with roughly 96% found just once. Specimen: thymocytes. These receptors were collected from a human donor.

The chain employs TRBV28 and TRBJ1-4, with D possibly TRBD1 on 6 matching bases. The CDR3 is made up of 16 amino acids. The ends were cut back, 1 base at V and 7 bases at J, with 16 bases in the middle. Germline CDR1 is MDHEN and CDR2 is SYDVKM. The CDR3 protein is CASSLSLWGLGEKLFF. The CDR3 coding sequence is TGTGCCAGCAGTTTATCCCTATGGGGGCTAGGTGAAAAACTGTTTTTT.

The chain joins TRBV28 to TRBJ2-3, with 12 bases aligning to TRBD2. The V gene end was trimmed by 5 bases and the J gene end by 0 bases; junction bases not matched to a gene: 12. The germline V gene encodes CDR1 MDHEN and CDR2 SYDVKM. The CDR3 consists of 19 residues. CDR3 DNA sequence: TGTGCCAGCAGTCACAAAACTAGCGGGGGGTGTTTGAGCACAGATACGCAGTATTTT. Translation: CASSHKTSGGCLSTDTQYF.

CDR3 loop: CASSLVADNEAFF. The CDR3, as DNA: TGCGCCAGCAGCTTGGTGGCAGACAATGAAGCTTTCTTT. The chain is built from TRBV5-1 and TRBJ1-1; no definite D call. This CDR3 is 13 amino acids long. V lost 0 bases, J lost 7 bases, and 10 bases lay in between. CDR1 and CDR2 from the germline V gene are SGHRS and YFSETQ.

The V call is TRBV7-2, the J call TRBJ1-2; TRBD1 is a possible D gene (5 bases). Trimming removed 5 bases from V and 8 bases from J, with 18 bases in between. This CDR3 has 14 amino acids. Germline values: CDR1 SGHTA, CDR2 FQGNSA. DNA of the CDR3: TGTGCCAGCAGCCATAGTTGGGCGGGGGACGGCTACACCTTC. Encoded protein: CASSHSWAGDGYTF.

The chain joins TRBV19 to TRBJ2-7, with TRBD2 matching over 11 bases. Germline V gene data show CDR1 as LNHDA and CDR2 as SQIVND (reference sequence). Trimming cost V 2 bases and J 0 bases; bases outside gene matches: 12. This CDR3 has 19 residues. Written as DNA, the CDR3 is TGTGCCAGTAGTATAAGGGTTGGTAGCGGGGGGGAAAGCTCCTACGAGCAGTACTTC. This encodes CASSIRVGSGGESSYEQYF.

This sequence joins TRBV5-5 and TRBJ2-7; TRBD1 might be the D (6 bases). Per the germline V gene, CDR1 is SGHKS and CDR2 is YYEKEE (reference sequence). Trimming shortened V by 3 bases and J by 3 bases, and 13 bases separated the two germline ends. The CDR3 sequence is 14 residues long. The CDR3 spells CASSSGTLIYEQYF. The CDR3 DNA is TGTGCCAGCAGCTCGGGGACACTTATCTACGAGCAGTACTTC.

The V call is TRBV2, the J call TRBJ1-1; D unclear. This CDR3 has 14 residues. V was pared by 6 bases and J by 5 bases, with 16 bases between. Germline CDR1 and CDR2: SNHLY and FYNNEI. CDR3 loop: CASSRPRCRTEAFF. CDR3 in DNA: TGTGCCAGCAGCCGACCCAGGTGCAGGACTGAAGCTTTCTTT.

V is TRBV18 and J is TRBJ1-1; 8 bases line up with TRBD1. The V segment lost 10 bases and the J segment 3 bases; nucleotides outside the gene matches: 10. The germline V gene encodes CDR1 KGHSH and CDR2 LQKENI. The CDR3 totals 14 residues. The CDR3: CATVKLQGDTEAFF. In DNA form, the CDR3 reads TGTGCCACCGTCAAACTACAGGGGGACACTGAAGCTTTCTTT.

The chain uses TRBV4-3 and TRBJ2-3; 12 nucleotides match TRBD2. The CDR3 is 16 residues long. CDR1 LGHNA and CDR2 YSLEER come from the germline V gene. V trimming: 1 base; J trimming: 3 bases; junction bases outside the gene matches: 2. The CDR3 DNA sequence: TGCGCCAGCAGCCAAGTAACTAGCGGGAGGACAGATACGCAGTATTTT. Its protein product is CASSQVTSGRTDTQYF.

The chain recombines TRBV25-1 with TRBJ2-7; TRBD1 matches 9 bases. This CDR3 is built from 16 residues. V lost 5 bases, J lost 2 bases, and 10 bases stayed unmatched. Germline V gene lookup returns CDR1 MGHDK and CDR2 SYGVNS. Here the CDR3 DNA reads TGTGCCAGCAGTAACCTGGGACAGGGAAGAACCTACGAGCAGTACTTC. This gives the protein CASSNLGQGRTYEQYF.

The chain carries TRBV7-2 and TRBJ2-3, with a possible D match to TRBD1 (6 bases). The germline V and J ends were trimmed by 5 bases and 2 bases, with 26 bases remaining between them. Germline CDR1 reads SGHTA; CDR2 reads FQGNSA. This CDR3 has 19 amino acids. The CDR3 spells CASSPTPTGHRANTDTQYF. The CDR3 nucleotides read TGTGCCAGCAGCCCTACTCCCACTGGCCACAGGGCAAACACAGATACGCAGTATTTT.

Here the CDR3 DNA reads TGTGCCAGCAGCTTGATCGAGCTACCCAGGACGGACTCCTACAATGAGCAGTTCTTC. As protein: CASSLIELPRTDSYNEQFF. The chain combines TRBV5-4 with TRBJ2-1, with D hard to call. The germline V gene has CDR1 SGHNT and CDR2 YYREEE (reference sequence). The ends were cut back, 1 base at V and 0 bases at J, with 20 bases in the middle. The CDR3 extends over 19 amino acids.

V is TRBV9 and J is TRBJ1-1; a weak D match, TRBD1 (5 bases). The V gene's germline CDR1 is SGDLS and CDR2 YYNGEE. V lost 5 bases and J 0 bases, leaving 11 bases between the germline ends. The CDR3 runs to 14 residues. This CDR3 is CASSARQMNTEAFF. The CDR3, as DNA: TGTGCCAGCAGTGCCCGACAGATGAACACTGAAGCTTTCTTT. The variable domain in full, completed from reference TRBV9 and TRBJ1-1, reads DSGVTQTPKHLITATGQRVTLRCSPRSGDLSVYWYQQSLDQGLQFLIQYYNGEERAKGNILERFSAQQFPDLHSELNLSSLELGDSALYFCASSARQMNTEAFFGQGTRLTVV.